Given below is one T cell receptor beta chain in context. The antigen is undetermined. The data are from a study of cytomegalovirus exposure and HLA in healthy donors. Study context: There were approximately 81 million unique TCRs (from HLA-typed donors) in an early data release.

Germline V lookup: CDR1 LNHDA, CDR2 SQIVND (reference sequence). The V end lost 4 bases, the J end lost 2 bases, and 15 bases lay between the germline ends. The CDR3 runs 16 residues. Findings and caveats of the study: Analysis performed later showed TCR beta chains linked to HLA being more clonally expanded than equally common others. Roughly uniform depth of sequencing across donors was assumed in presence/absence analyses.

60 Vbeta and 13 Jbeta primers were used in PCR. In the original processing: Unique TCR beta chains numbered about 72 million in a later analysis, with around 10 million shared. The assay was immunoSEQ multiplex PCR, and TCRdb's table has in-frame clones only and misses some. The DNA gave D and trimming, while V, J and clone size come from that table. The sample table includes 96,000 or so clones. The chain joins TRBV19 to TRBJ1-5, with D hard to call. This receptor was obtained from a woman in her twenties or thirties in good health and CMV-seronegative. The sequenced material came from PBMCs. The CDR3 sequence is CASSRRNGLRNQPQHF. The CDR3 nucleotides read TGTGCCAGTAGTAGGAGGAATGGGTTACGCAATCAGCCCCAGCATTTT. The full variable domain, rest sourced from reference TRBV19 and TRBJ1-5, is DGGITQSPKYLFRKEGQNVTLSCEQNLNHDAMYWYRQDPGQGLRLIYYSQIVNDFQKGDIAEGYSVSREKKESFPLTVTSAQKNPTAFYLCASSRRNGLRNQPQHFGDGTRLSIL.